This TCR beta chain was obtained from a study of cytomegalovirus exposure and HLA in healthy donors. As to this clone: Its specificity is not known.

The PCR made use of 60 Vbeta and 13 Jbeta primers. Generated by immunoSEQ multiplex PCR, the TCRdb table keeps only in-frame clones and is missing some. The sample yields around 150,000 clones, 79% seen once. Broader study findings: TCR beta sequences reportedly predicted the HLA-A and HLA-B alleles of most subjects accurately.

The germline V gene has CDR1 LNHDA and CDR2 SQIVND (reference sequence). CDR3 size: 16 residues. Trimming at V came to 3 bases and at J to 8 bases, leaving 7 bases not matched to a gene. The chain combines TRBV19 with TRBJ2-1, with TRBD2 matching over 13 bases. Material: PBMCs. The sequence derives from a man in his forties or fifties in good health and CMV-seropositive. The CDR3 here is CASSIGLAGVVYEQFF. CDR3 sequence (DNA): TGTGCCAGTAGTATTGGACTAGCGGGAGTCGTATATGAGCAGTTCTTC.